This T cell receptor beta chain emerged from a study of blood T cell repertoires in COVID-19. Background on the study: Some COVID-19 samples were acute and others convalescent; all came from the United States, Italy and Spain. The analysed material was cDNA or gDNA that came from T cells, B-cell-depleted T cells, or PBMCs.

In the source study's methods: Amplification from reference gene primers served as the basis for estimated nucleated cell counts. TCRdb keeps only in-frame clones here, not all; method: immunoSEQ multiplex PCR. The DNA gave D and trimming, while V, J and clone size come from that table. In the table there are fewer than 40,000 clones, around 88% of which are singletons. CDR3 length: 14 amino acids. From germline, CDR1 is MDHEN and CDR2 SYDVKM. V lost 2 bases and J lost 4; bases outside the gene matches: 4. This TCR derives from a woman between 65 and 79 years old with active COVID-19. Sequencing was done on a sample of peripheral blood. The chain joins TRBV28 to TRBJ1-1; TRBD1 aligns across 7 bases. In DNA, the CDR3 is TGTGCCAGCAGTTTAAGGGGGCCTATCACTGAAGCTTTCTTT. It is translated as CASSLRGPITEAFF.